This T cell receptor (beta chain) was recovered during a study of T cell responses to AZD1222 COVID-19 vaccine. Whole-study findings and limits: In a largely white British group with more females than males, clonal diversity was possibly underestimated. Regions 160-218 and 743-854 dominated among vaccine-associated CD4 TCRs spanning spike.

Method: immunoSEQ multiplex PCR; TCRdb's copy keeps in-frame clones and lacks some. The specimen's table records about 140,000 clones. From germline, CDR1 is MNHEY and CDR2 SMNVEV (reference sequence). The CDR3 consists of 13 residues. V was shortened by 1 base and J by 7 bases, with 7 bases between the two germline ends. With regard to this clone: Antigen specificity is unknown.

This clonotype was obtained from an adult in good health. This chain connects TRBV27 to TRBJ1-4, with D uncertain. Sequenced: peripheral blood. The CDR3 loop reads CASSLWAGEKLFF. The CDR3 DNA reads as TGTGCCAGCAGTTTATGGGCAGGTGAAAAACTGTTTTTT.